Shown below are 22 T cell receptor beta chains from a single sample sequenced in a study of cytomegalovirus exposure and HLA in healthy donors. The PCR contained 60 Vbeta and 13 Jbeta primers. Generated by immunoSEQ multiplex PCR, the TCRdb table keeps only in-frame clones and is missing some. The table lists under 200,000 clones, approximately 86% of them singletons. Sequenced input: PBMCs. Receptors were obtained from a woman aged 25 to 45 in good health and CMV-seronegative.

The chain links TRBV28 to TRBJ1-1; D ambiguous. Trimming took off 5 bases at V and 2 bases at J, with 12 bases between the two ends. Germline V gene sequence: CDR1 MDHEN, CDR2 SYDVKM. The CDR3 extends over 14 amino acids. The CDR3 region is CASSQTQTNTEAFF. The DNA of the CDR3 is TGTGCCAGCAGTCAAACCCAGACTAACACTGAAGCTTTCTTT.

The V gene is TRBV28, the J gene TRBJ2-5; possibly TRBD1 for D (6 bases). Germline CDR1 reads MDHEN; CDR2 reads SYDVKM. The CDR3 extends over 15 amino acids. V was pared by 2 bases and J by 3 bases, with 13 bases between. The CDR3 here is CASSLRTARKETQYF. The CDR3 bases are TGTGCCAGCAGTTTAAGGACAGCAAGAAAAGAGACCCAGTACTTC.

This clone occurred once. The J gene is TRBJ1-2, the V gene TRBV20-1; possibly TRBD1 for D (6 bases). The CDR3 runs 11 residues. Germline V gives CDR1 DFQATT, CDR2 SNEGSKA (reference sequence). The chain's CDR3 is CSLGQNYGYTF. The CDR3 DNA is TGCAGCCTCGGACAGAACTATGGCTACACCTTC.

This chain joins TRBV15 and TRBJ1-5, with TRBD1 matching over 7 bases. The CDR3 runs to 16 residues. Trimming took 3 bases from V and 7 from J; bases not matched to a gene: 12. Germline CDR1 is LNHNV and CDR2 is YYDKDF (reference sequence). In DNA form, the CDR3 reads TGTGCCACCAGCAGCCGGGACAGCTTACAATACCAGCCCCAGCATTTT. Its translation: CATSSRDSLQYQPQHF.

The chain carries TRBV27 and TRBJ2-5, with D unresolved. CDR1 is MNHEY, CDR2 SMNVEV, per germline (reference sequence). V lost 4 bases and J lost 0, with 9 bases in between. The CDR3 has 14 amino acids. The CDR3 loop is CASSSNTYQETQYF. CDR3 sequence (DNA): TGTGCCAGCAGTTCAAACACGTACCAAGAGACCCAGTACTTC.

The gene calls are TRBV30 and TRBJ2-3; 9 bases are a match to TRBD2. The CDR3 runs 15 residues. In germline, CDR1 is GTSNPN, CDR2 SVGIG (reference sequence). The J segment lost 6 bases and the V segment lost 4 bases, leaving 11 bases of the junction unmatched. DNA of the CDR3: TGTGCCTGGACGTATGGGCTAGCGGGAATTGATACGCAGTATTTT. Protein: CAWTYGLAGIDTQYF.

V is TRBV5-1 and J is TRBJ1-4, with 9 bases aligning to TRBD1. Germline trimming cut 4 bases from V and 3 bases from J; bases unmatched to any gene: 7. Germline CDR1 SGHRS, CDR2 YFSETQ. The CDR3 has 16 residues. CDR3 amino acids: CASSETGGQANEKLFF. DNA for the CDR3: TGCGCCAGCAGCGAAACAGGGGGCCAGGCTAATGAAAAACTGTTTTTT.

The chain links TRBV27 to TRBJ1-5; D remains ambiguous. Trimming left V 5 bases short and J 6 bases short, with 14 bases between. There are 14 residues in the CDR3. Germline V gives CDR1 MNHEY, CDR2 SMNVEV (reference sequence). The CDR3 sequence is CASSQVAGTQPQHF. The CDR3 nucleotides read TGTGCCAGCAGTCAGGTGGCCGGCACTCAGCCCCAGCATTTT.

J is TRBJ2-5 and V is TRBV4-1, with a weak D call TRBD2 (6 bases). The last part of the DNA fits TRBJ2-7 better; the J call may be wrong. This CDR3 spans 14 amino acids. The V gene's germline CDR1 is MGHRA and CDR2 YSYEKL. The DNA of the CDR3 is TGCGCCAGCAGCCCCAACCGGGACTTAGACGAGCAGTACTTC. It specifies CASSPNRDLDEQYF.

The rearrangement joins TRBV6-5 to TRBJ2-2; 11 bases map to TRBD1. The CDR3 sequence is 15 residues long. Germline trimming cut 6 bases from V and 7 bases from J; bases unmatched to any gene: 7. Per germline, CDR1 MNHEY and CDR2 SVGAGI. CDR3: CASRTAGQGVGELFF. The CDR3 DNA sequence: TGTGCCAGCAGGACAGCGGGACAGGGGGTCGGGGAGCTGTTTTTT.

The chain combines TRBV10-3 with TRBJ1-3, with D possibly being TRBD1 (5 bases). CDR3 size: 14 residues. Looked up from germline, CDR1 is ENHRY and CDR2 is SYGVKD. Trimming pared 6 bases from V and 4 bases from J, leaving 13 bases between. The CDR3 region is CAISPGLGGNTIYF. For the CDR3, the DNA is TGTGCCATCAGCCCGGGACTGGGGGGAAACACCATATATTTT.

The V and J genes are TRBV11-2 and TRBJ2-7; D may be TRBD1 (6 bases). The CDR3 spans 15 residues. V lost 5 bases to trimming and J lost 6 bases, with 20 bases between them. Per germline, CDR1 SGHAT and CDR2 FQNNGV. CDR3: CASSAASGEWAEQYF. DNA for the CDR3: TGTGCCAGCAGCGCCGCGTCAGGGGAGTGGGCCGAGCAGTACTTC.

The chain combines TRBV2 with TRBJ2-1; D is possibly TRBD2 (5 bases). The CDR3 is made up of 14 amino acids. Germline CDR1 and CDR2: SNHLY and FYNNEI. V lost 5 bases to trimming and J lost 0 bases, with 8 bases between them. The CDR3 sequence: CASSRTVSYNEQFF. The DNA for the CDR3 is TGTGCCAGCAGTCGGACTGTCTCCTACAATGAGCAGTTCTTC.

The chain links TRBV14 to TRBJ2-3, with a tentative D call TRBD2 (6 bases). The CDR3 is made up of 16 amino acids. The ends were cut back, 4 bases at V and 2 bases at J, with 16 bases in the middle. In germline, CDR1 is SGHDN, CDR2 FVKESK. CDR3 in amino acids: CASSPRSGGITDTQYF. The CDR3 bases are TGTGCCAGCAGCCCCCGGAGCGGAGGGATCACAGATACGCAGTATTTT.

The chain couples TRBV9 to TRBJ2-3; 10 nucleotides match TRBD2. The V gene end was trimmed by 4 bases and the J gene end by 1 base; junction bases not matched to a gene: 3. The CDR3 length is 15 residues. The V gene's germline CDR1 is SGDLS and CDR2 YYNGEE. The CDR3: CASSLGTSGTDTQYF. In DNA, the CDR3 is TGTGCCAGCAGCCTCGGGACTAGCGGCACAGATACGCAGTATTTT.

This clone was found a few times. The CDR3 DNA reads as TGTGCCAGCAGGGGACAGGGACGTGAAAAACTGTTTTTT. Translating gives CASRGQGREKLFF. The rearrangement uses TRBV2 and TRBJ1-4; 9 bases are shared with TRBD1. CDR1 and CDR2 from the germline V gene are SNHLY and FYNNEI. The CDR3 is 13 residues long. Unmatched junction bases numbered 3, after V lost 6 bases and J lost 7 bases.

The chain employs TRBV7-9 and TRBJ2-1; D unclear. Germline V gene sequence: CDR1 SEHNR, CDR2 FQNEAQ (reference sequence). This CDR3 is 16 amino acids long. Trimming left V 2 bases short and J 0 bases short, with 11 bases between. CDR3 region: CASSLIEAGSYNEQFF. CDR3 bases: TGTGCCAGCAGCTTAATCGAAGCAGGCTCCTACAATGAGCAGTTCTTC.

This chain connects TRBV7-8 to TRBJ2-3; possible D gene TRBD1, 6 bases. CDR1 SGHVS and CDR2 FQNEAQ come from the germline V gene. CDR3 length: 14 amino acids. Trimming removed 5 bases at V and 3 bases at J, with 12 bases between. CDR3 DNA: TGTGCCAGCAGCCCCGCAGGGGTGACAGATACGCAGTATTTT. The encoded protein is CASSPAGVTDTQYF.

V usage is TRBV9 and J usage is TRBJ1-3; D may be TRBD1 (6 bases). The V end was cut by 2 bases, the J end by 0 bases, with 15 bases between. CDR3 size: 17 residues. Germline lookup yields CDR1 SGDLS and CDR2 YYNGEE. CDR3 in amino acids: CASSVEGGGLSGNTIYF. DNA of the CDR3: TGTGCCAGCAGCGTCGAAGGGGGGGGGCTCTCTGGAAACACCATATATTTT. The whole variable domain, filled in from reference TRBV9 and TRBJ1-3, reads DSGVTQTPKHLITATGQRVTLRCSPRSGDLSVYWYQQSLDQGLQFLIQYYNGEERAKGNILERFSAQQFPDLHSELNLSSLELGDSALYFCASSVEGGGLSGNTIYFGEGSWLTVV.

J is TRBJ1-1 and V is TRBV28, with D hard to call. Germline CDR1 is MDHEN and CDR2 is SYDVKM. The CDR3 is 14 residues long. Trimming took 5 bases from V and 1 from J, leaving 11 bases between them. DNA of the CDR3: TGTGCCAGCAGTCCCCCATGGGCGAACACTGAAGCTTTCTTT. This gives the protein CASSPPWANTEAFF.

About this clone: Other DNA sequences in the same sample also yield this CDR3. J is TRBJ1-1 and V is TRBV5-8, with D unresolved. The V gene lost 2 bases and the J gene lost 1 base, with 6 bases spanning the gap. This CDR3 comprises 13 residues. CDR1 is SGHTS and CDR2 is YDEGEE in the germline V gene. The CDR3 region has the DNA TGTGCCAGCAGCTTTAATAAGAACACTGAAGCTTTCTTT. Residues: CASSFNKNTEAFF. The full variable domain, with the rest looked up from reference TRBV5-8 and TRBJ1-1, is EAGVTQSPTHLIKTRGQQATLRCSPISGHTSVYWYQQALGLGLQFLLWYDEGEERNRGNFPPRFSGRQFPNYSSELNVNALELEDSALYLCASSFNKNTEAFFGQGTRLTVV.

The V call is TRBV6-1, the J call TRBJ2-3, with a possible D match to TRBD2 (5 bases). CDR1 and CDR2 (germline): MNHNS, SASEGT. V lost 6 bases and J lost 2, with 9 bases in between. The CDR3 extends over 13 amino acids. The CDR3 reads CASRTGNTDTQYF. The CDR3 coding sequence is TGTGCCAGCAGGACGGGAAACACAGATACGCAGTATTTT.